This T cell receptor (beta chain) derives from a study of shared clonotypes between healthy human individuals. General observations from the study: A handful of donors had 5% to 6% of their naive CD4 clonotypes in common.

This clone was counted once. Its specificity is unknown. Germline CDR1 SEHNR, CDR2 FQNEAQ (reference sequence). This CDR3 has 15 residues. V trimming: 1 base; J trimming: 4 bases; junction bases outside the gene matches: 6. For sorted subsets, approximately 200 ng DNA per replicate equaled about 30,000 T cell genomes. Repertoires were generated with immunoSEQ multiplex PCR, while TCRdb's copy carries only in-frame clones and drops some. The table lists roughly 2 million clones, approximately 94% of them singletons. The sequenced sample consisted of naive CD4+ T cells sorted from blood. Subset given: CD45RA+ positively selected. This clonotype was sampled from a man between 18 and 35 years old in good health. The V and J genes are TRBV7-9 and TRBJ2-7, with 8 positions matching TRBD1. In DNA, the CDR3 is TGTGCCAGCAGCTTAGGCGTCAGGGGGCCGTACGAGCAGTACTTC. Translating it yields CASSLGVRGPYEQYF.